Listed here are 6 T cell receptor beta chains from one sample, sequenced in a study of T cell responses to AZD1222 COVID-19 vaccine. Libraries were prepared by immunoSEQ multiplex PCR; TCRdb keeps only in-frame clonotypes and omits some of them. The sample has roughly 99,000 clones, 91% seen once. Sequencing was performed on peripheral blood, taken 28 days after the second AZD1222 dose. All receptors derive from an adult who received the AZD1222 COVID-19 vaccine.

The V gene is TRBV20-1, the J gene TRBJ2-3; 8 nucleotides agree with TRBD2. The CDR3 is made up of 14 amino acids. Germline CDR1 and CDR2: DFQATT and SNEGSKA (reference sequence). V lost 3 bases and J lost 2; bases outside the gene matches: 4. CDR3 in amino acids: CSASSGMVTDTQYF. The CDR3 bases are TGCAGTGCTAGTAGCGGGATGGTCACAGATACGCAGTATTTT.

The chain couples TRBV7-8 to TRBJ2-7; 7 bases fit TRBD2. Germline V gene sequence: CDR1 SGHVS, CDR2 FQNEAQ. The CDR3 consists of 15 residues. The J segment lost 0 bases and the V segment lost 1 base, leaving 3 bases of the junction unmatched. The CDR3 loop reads CASSLEAGSSYEQYF. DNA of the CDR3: TGTGCCAGCAGCTTAGAAGCGGGGAGCTCCTACGAGCAGTACTTC.

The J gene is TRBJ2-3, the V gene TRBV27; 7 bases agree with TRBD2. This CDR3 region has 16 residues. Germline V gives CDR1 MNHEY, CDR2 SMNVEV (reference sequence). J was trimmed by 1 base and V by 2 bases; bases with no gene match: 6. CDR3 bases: TGTGCCAGCAGTTTAAGATGGGGGGGAGGCACAGATACGCAGTATTTT. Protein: CASSLRWGGGTDTQYF.

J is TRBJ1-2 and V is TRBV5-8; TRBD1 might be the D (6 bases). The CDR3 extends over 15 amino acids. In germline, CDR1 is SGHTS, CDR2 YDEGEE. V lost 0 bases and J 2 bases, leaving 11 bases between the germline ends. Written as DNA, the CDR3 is TGTGCCAGCAGCTTGGCTGCAGGGGTGAACTATGGCTACACCTTC. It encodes CASSLAAGVNYGYTF.

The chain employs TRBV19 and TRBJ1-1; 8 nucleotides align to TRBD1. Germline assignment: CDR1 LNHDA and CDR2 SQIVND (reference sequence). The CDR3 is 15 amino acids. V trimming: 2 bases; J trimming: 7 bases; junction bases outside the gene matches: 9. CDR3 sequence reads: CASSIRGTGRNEAFF. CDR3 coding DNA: TGTGCCAGTAGTATAAGGGGGACAGGACGAAATGAAGCTTTCTTT.

The CDR3 region has the DNA TGTGCCAGCAGCTCCGGGCTTCAAAACATTCAGTACTTC. Encoded protein: CASSSGLQNIQYF. This chain joins TRBV6-5 and TRBJ2-4; D is unresolved. V shed 6 bases and J shed 5 bases, with 11 bases lying between them. The CDR3 totals 13 residues. Germline loops: CDR1 MNHEY, CDR2 SVGAGI.